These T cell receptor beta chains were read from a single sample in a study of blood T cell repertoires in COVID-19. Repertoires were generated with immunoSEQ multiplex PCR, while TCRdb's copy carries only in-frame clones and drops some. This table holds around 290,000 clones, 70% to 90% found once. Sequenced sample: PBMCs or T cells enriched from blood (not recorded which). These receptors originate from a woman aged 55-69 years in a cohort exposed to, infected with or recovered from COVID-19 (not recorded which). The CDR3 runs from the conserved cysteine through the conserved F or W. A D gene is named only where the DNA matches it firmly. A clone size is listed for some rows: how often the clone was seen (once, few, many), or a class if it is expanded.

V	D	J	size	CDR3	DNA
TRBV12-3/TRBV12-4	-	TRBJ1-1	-	CASLPGRNTEAFF	TGTGCCAGCCTTCCTGGCAGGAACACTGAAGCTTTCTTT
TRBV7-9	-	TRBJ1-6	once	CASSLVQGNSPLHF	TGTGCCAGCAGCTTAGTCCAGGGTAATTCACCCCTCCACTTT
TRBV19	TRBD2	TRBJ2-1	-	CASSSGSSGDNEQFF	TGTGCCAGTAGTTCGGGGTCTAGCGGTGACAATGAGCAGTTCTTC
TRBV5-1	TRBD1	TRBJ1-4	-	CASSGTGYEKLFF	TGCGCCAGCAGCGGGACAGGGTATGAAAAACTGTTTTTT
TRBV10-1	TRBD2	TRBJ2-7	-	CASSDGGAGGFEQYF	TGCGCCAGCAGTGATGGGGGAGCGGGAGGGTTCGAGCAGTACTTC
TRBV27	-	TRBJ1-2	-	CASSFARTQFNYGYTF	TGTGCCAGCAGTTTTGCAAGGACTCAATTTAACTATGGCTACACCTTC
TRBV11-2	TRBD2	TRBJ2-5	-	CASSTGLAGGRETQYF	TGTGCCAGCAGCACCGGACTAGCGGGGGGGAGAGAGACCCAGTACTTC
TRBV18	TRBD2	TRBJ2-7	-	CASSPPAGGTYEQYF	TGTGCCAGCTCACCACCGGCGGGAGGGACCTACGAGCAGTACTTC
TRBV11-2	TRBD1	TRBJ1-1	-	CASSTDRGREAFF	TGTGCCAGCAGCACCGACAGGGGCCGTGAAGCTTTCTTT
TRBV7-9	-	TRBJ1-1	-	CASSLSRGGQYLNTEAFF	TGTGCCAGCAGCCTGAGTCGGGGAGGCCAGTACCTGAACACTGAAGCTTTCTTT
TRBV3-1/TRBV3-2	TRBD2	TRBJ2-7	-	CASSQVFLGTSGSYEQYF	TGTGCCAGCAGCCAAGTTTTTTTAGGGACTAGCGGATCCTACGAGCAGTACTTC
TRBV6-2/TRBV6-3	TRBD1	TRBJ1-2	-	CASSYKQDRDYGYTF	TGTGCCAGCAGTTACAAGCAGGACAGGGACTATGGCTACACCTTC
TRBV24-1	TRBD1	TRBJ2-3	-	CATSDGGQGTDTQYF	TGTGCCACCAGTGATGGGGGACAGGGAACAGATACGCAGTATTTT
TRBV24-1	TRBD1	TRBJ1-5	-	CATSEFRQGNNQPQHF	TGTGCCACCAGTGAATTTAGACAGGGGAACAATCAGCCCCAGCATTTT
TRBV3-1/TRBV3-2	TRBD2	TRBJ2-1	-	CASSQDGSGRGGGNEQFF	TGTGCCAGCAGCCAAGACGGTAGCGGGAGGGGAGGGGGCAATGAGCAGTTCTTC
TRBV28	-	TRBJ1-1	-	CASSTTRTEAFF	TGTGCCAGCAGTACCACGCGCACTGAAGCTTTCTTT
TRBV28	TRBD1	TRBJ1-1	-	CASSPYRQGPINTEAFF	TGTGCCAGCAGTCCTTACAGACAGGGTCCTATTAACACTGAAGCTTTCTTT